Presented here are 20 T cell receptor beta chains from one specimen sequenced in a study of T cells in Graves' hyperthyroidism and ophthalmopathy. From RNA transcripts, TCR beta CDR3 regions were amplified. During a first-round RT-PCR of the TCR CDR3, the HTBI primer set was used. TCRdb itself ran the multiplex PCR reads through MiXCR, one entry per CDR3 protein. The table lists hundreds of thousands of distinct CDR3 sequences, less than 25% of them singletons. Sequenced sample: blood. The receptor set was obtained from a man aged 25 to 40 with Graves' ophthalmopathy.

The CDR3 nucleotides are TGTGCCAGCAGCACGGGGACTAGCGGAGGGGGACCCCAGTACTTC. It is translated as CASSTGTSGGGPQYF. The rearrangement uses TRBV3-1 and TRBJ2-5; TRBD2 matches 11 bases. The length of the CDR3 is 15 residues. CDR1 LGHDT and CDR2 YNNKEL come from the germline V gene (reference sequence). The junction had 11 bases not matched to a gene; V was cut back by 5 bases and J by 9 bases.

This clonotype was recorded a few times. The V and J genes are TRBV2 and TRBJ1-3, with D perhaps TRBD1 (5 bases). CDR1 is SNHLY and CDR2 is FYNNEI in the germline V gene. The CDR3 contains 12 residues. V was shortened by 10 bases and J by 1 base, with 8 bases between the two germline ends. Here the CDR3 DNA reads TGTGCCAAGGAGGGGTCTGGAAACACCATATATTTT. It yields the protein CAKEGSGNTIYF.

This clonotype turned up a few times. The chain is built from TRBV7-9 and TRBJ2-3, with D tentatively TRBD1 or TRBD2 (6 bases each). CDR3 length: 14 residues. The germline CDR1 and CDR2 sequences are SEHNR and FQNEAQ (reference sequence). V was shortened by 2 bases and J by 3 bases, with 9 bases between the two germline ends. The CDR3 DNA is TGTGCCAGCAGCTTAAAAGGGGGGACAGATACGCAGTATTTT. It codes for CASSLKGGTDTQYF.

J is TRBJ1-2 and V is TRBV7-2; D ambiguous. The V and J ends lost 5 bases and 4 bases respectively, with 11 bases between them. The length of the CDR3 is 13 residues. From germline, CDR1 is SGHTA and CDR2 FQGNSA. The CDR3 region has the DNA TGTGCCAGCAGCCCAGATACGGGCTATGGCTACACCTTC. Translated: CASSPDTGYGYTF.

This clonotype was seen only once. V usage is TRBV6-2 or TRBV6-3 and J usage is TRBJ1-1; no clear D gene. Germline CDR1 MNHEY, CDR2 SVGEGT. This CDR3 has 13 residues. V lost 6 bases to trimming and J lost 3 bases, with 11 bases between them. CDR3 in amino acids: CASRVRADTEAFF. CDR3 DNA: TGTGCCAGCAGAGTACGCGCTGACACTGAAGCTTTCTTT.

This clonotype turned up a few times. V usage is TRBV7-2 and J usage is TRBJ2-1; D is undetermined. V was shortened by 0 bases and J by 0 bases, with 12 bases between the two germline ends. The CDR3 runs to 17 residues. Germline V gene lookup returns CDR1 SGHTA and CDR2 FQGNSA. This CDR3 is CASSLAGGSSSYNEQFF. The CDR3 nucleotides are TGTGCCAGCAGCTTAGCCGGCGGCTCCAGCTCCTACAATGAGCAGTTCTTC.

The chain combines TRBV4-3 with TRBJ2-2; tentative D call: TRBD1 (5 bases). Germline V lookup: CDR1 LGHNA, CDR2 YSLEER. This CDR3 spans 18 amino acids. V was shortened by 0 bases and J by 2 bases, with 16 bases between the two germline ends. CDR3 amino acids: CASSQDSTRVQNTGELFF. The DNA of the CDR3 is TGCGCCAGCAGCCAAGATTCCACCAGGGTCCAAAACACCGGGGAGCTGTTTTTT.

This clonotype was seen a few times. This chain connects TRBV28 to TRBJ2-7; 8 positions agree with TRBD2. With V trimmed by 9 bases and J by 3 bases, 16 bases remained unmatched. The germline gives CDR1 MDHEN, CDR2 SYDVKM. The length of the CDR3 is 16 residues. The CDR3 sequence is CASIAAAGAPFYEQYF. The CDR3 DNA is TGTGCCAGTATCGCAGCAGCGGGAGCCCCCTTCTACGAGCAGTACTTC.

This clonotype was counted many times. CDR3 bases: TGTGCCAGCGGATTGGCCGGGACAGAATTCTTCGAGACCCAGTACTTC. Its protein product is CASGLAGTEFFETQYF. The rearrangement uses TRBV28 and TRBJ2-5; 7 bases line up with TRBD1. J lost 5 bases, V lost 8 bases, and 17 bases had no gene match. This CDR3 region has 16 residues. CDR1 is MDHEN, CDR2 SYDVKM, per germline.

Concerning this clonotype itself: Without the conserved terminal phenylalanine or tryptophan, this CDR3 likely stems from a read error. The V gene is TRBV28, the J gene TRBJ1-6; D is unclear. The CDR3 runs 16 residues. CDR1 MDHEN and CDR2 SYDVKM come from the germline V gene. With 6 bases removed from V and 4 bases from J, the gap between germline ends came to 16 bases. The CDR3 loop is CASSLTPPGYNSPLHL. The CDR3 bases are TGTGCCAGCAGCCTTACCCCCCCGGGTTATAATTCACCCCTCCACCTT.

The chain employs TRBV29-1 and TRBJ2-1; 10 bases map to TRBD1. Germline V gives CDR1 SQVTM, CDR2 ANQGSEA. The CDR3 has 16 amino acids. J gave up 2 bases and V 3 bases, and 7 bases lay outside the gene matches. CDR3 coding DNA: TGCAGCGTTGATTTCACCGGGACAGGGGCCTACAATGAGCAGTTCTTC. This translates into CSVDFTGTGAYNEQFF.

This clonotype was picked up many times. V gene TRBV5-1 combines with J gene TRBJ2-7; D may match TRBD1 or TRBD2 (6 bases each). This CDR3 spans 15 amino acids. V lost 0 bases to trimming and J lost 6 bases, with 16 bases between them. CDR1 and CDR2 from the germline V gene are SGHRS and YFSETQ. Here the CDR3 DNA reads TGCGCCAGCAGCTTGGAAACGGGGGCGTTGAGCGAGCAGTACTTC. Translated, it gives CASSLETGALSEQYF.

The chain joins TRBV3-1 to TRBJ2-1; D may be TRBD2 (5 bases). Germline CDR1 LGHDT, CDR2 YNNKEL (reference sequence). The V end lost 0 bases, the J end lost 10 bases, and 13 bases lay between the germline ends. The CDR3 covers 14 residues. CDR3 region: CASSQDWLAGEQFF. In nucleotides, the CDR3 is TGTGCCAGCAGCCAAGATTGGCTAGCTGGCGAGCAGTTCTTC.

V usage is TRBV2 and J usage is TRBJ2-3, with D unresolved. V lost 1 base and J 8 bases, leaving 4 bases between the germline ends. The CDR3 has 11 residues. Germline loops: CDR1 SNHLY, CDR2 FYNNEI. The CDR3 sequence: CASSEGPTQYF. The CDR3 bases are TGTGCCAGCAGTGAAGGTCCTACGCAGTATTTT.

The chain is built from TRBV19 and TRBJ2-7; 13 positions match TRBD2. This CDR3 is 18 amino acids long. CDR1 LNHDA and CDR2 SQIVND come from the germline V gene (reference sequence). Trimming took 5 bases from V and 3 from J; bases not matched to a gene: 13. The CDR3 nucleotides read TGTGCCAGTAGTGGAGACATCGGGACTAGCGGGACCTTCTACGAGCAGTACTTC. It translates to CASSGDIGTSGTFYEQYF.

This clonotype appeared many times. The chain uses TRBV18 and TRBJ2-3; D gene uncertain. Deletions cut 3 bases from V and 2 bases from J, with 9 bases between. The CDR3 totals 14 residues. Germline V gene sequence: CDR1 KGHSH, CDR2 LQKENI. This CDR3 is CASSPEMFTDTQYF. DNA of the CDR3: TGTGCCAGCTCACCGGAGATGTTCACAGATACGCAGTATTTT.

This chain connects TRBV27 to TRBJ2-3; 7 bases align to TRBD2. Losses at the gene ends were 1 base for V and 4 bases for J; bases not matched to a gene: 5. CDR3 length equals 15 residues. CDR1 and CDR2 (germline): MNHEY, SMNVEV (reference sequence). CDR3 bases: TGTGCCAGCAGTTTATTCCGGGGGGAGCCAGATACGCAGTATTTT. This sequence encodes CASSLFRGEPDTQYF.

The chain is built from TRBV4-2 and TRBJ2-2, with D uncertain. The CDR3 is 13 residues long. Germline CDR1 reads LGHNA; CDR2 reads YNFKEQ. V dropped 8 bases and J dropped 4 bases, with 11 bases sitting between them. The CDR3 loop is CASAPIRTGELFF. The CDR3 DNA reads as TGTGCCAGCGCGCCTATTCGCACCGGGGAGCTGTTTTTT.

The chain employs TRBV5-6 and TRBJ2-3, with D unclear. V shed 4 bases and J shed 1 base, with 13 bases lying between them. Per the germline V gene, CDR1 is SGHDT and CDR2 is YYEEEE. The CDR3 spans 15 residues. The CDR3 coding sequence is TGTGCCAGCAGCATAGAACTTATCGGCACAGATACGCAGTATTTT. Translated, it gives CASSIELIGTDTQYF.

This clonotype was counted once. The rearrangement links TRBV19 to TRBJ1-2; D is undetermined. Trimming took 3 bases from V and 8 from J, leaving 10 bases between them. Germline loops: CDR1 LNHDA, CDR2 SQIVND (reference sequence). The CDR3 totals 12 residues. The chain's CDR3 is CASSIMNGGYTF. The CDR3 bases are TGTGCCAGTAGTATCATGAATGGGGGCTACACCTTC. Together with reference TRBV19 and TRBJ1-2, the CDR3 gives the full variable domain: DGGITQSPKYLFRKEGQNVTLSCEQNLNHDAMYWYRQDPGQGLRLIYYSQIVNDFQKGDIAEGYSVSREKKESFPLTVTSAQKNPTAFYLCASSIMNGGYTFGSGTRLTVV.